This T cell receptor beta chain appears in the sequencing data of a study of cytomegalovirus exposure and HLA in healthy donors. Study results and limitations: Later analysis revealed greater clonal expansion in HLA-associated TCR beta chains than in equally common others.

Remarks on this clone: Antigen specificity is unknown.

Germline-derived CDR1 and CDR2 are SQVTM and ANQGSEA. The CDR3 covers 14 residues. Between the trimmed V and J ends, which lost 0 bases and 3 bases, there was a span of 11 bases. Vbeta (60) and Jbeta (13) primers were used in the PCR. Sequencing was performed with immunoSEQ multiplex PCR; in TCRdb, only in-frame clones are kept and a portion is missing. The repertoire holds 85,000 to 120,000 clones, roughly four fifths seen once, with roughly 3.7% in the top ten. The sequencing sample was made of PBMCs. The source of this sequence is a man aged 55 to 69 in good health and CMV-seronegative. The rearrangement uses TRBV29-1 and TRBJ1-2, with D possibly matching TRBD1 (6 bases). CDR3 nucleotide sequence: TGCAGCGTTGAAGAGGCCAGGGGATACTATGGCTACACCTTC. It yields the protein CSVEEARGYYGYTF. Together with reference TRBV29-1 and TRBJ1-2, the CDR3 gives the full variable domain: SAVISQKPSRDICQRGTSLTIQCQVDSQVTMMFWYRQQPGQSLTLIATANQGSEATYESGFVIDKFPISRPNLTFSTLTVSNMSPEDSSIYLCSVEEARGYYGYTFGSGTRLTVV.